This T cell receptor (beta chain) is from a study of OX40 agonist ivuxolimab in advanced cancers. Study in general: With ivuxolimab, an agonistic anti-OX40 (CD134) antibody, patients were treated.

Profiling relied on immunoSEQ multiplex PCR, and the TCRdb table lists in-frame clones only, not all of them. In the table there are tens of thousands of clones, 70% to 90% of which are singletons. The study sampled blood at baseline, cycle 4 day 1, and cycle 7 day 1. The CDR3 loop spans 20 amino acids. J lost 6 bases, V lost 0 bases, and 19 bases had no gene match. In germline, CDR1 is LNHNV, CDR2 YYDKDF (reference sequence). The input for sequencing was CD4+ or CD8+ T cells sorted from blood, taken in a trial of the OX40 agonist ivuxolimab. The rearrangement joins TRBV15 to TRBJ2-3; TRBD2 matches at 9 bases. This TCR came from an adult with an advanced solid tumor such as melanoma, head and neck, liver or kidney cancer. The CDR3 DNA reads TGTGCCACCAGCAGAGATGCGGCGGCCTTCGTTAGCGGGAGAGGGGATACGCAGTATTTT. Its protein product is CATSRDAAAFVSGRGDTQYF.